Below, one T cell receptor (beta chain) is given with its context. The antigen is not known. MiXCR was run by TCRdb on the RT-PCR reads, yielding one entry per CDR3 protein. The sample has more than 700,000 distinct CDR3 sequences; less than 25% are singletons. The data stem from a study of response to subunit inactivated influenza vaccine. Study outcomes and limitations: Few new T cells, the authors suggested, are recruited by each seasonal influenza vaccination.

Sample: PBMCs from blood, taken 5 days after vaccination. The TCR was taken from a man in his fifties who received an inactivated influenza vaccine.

The CDR3 nucleotides read TGTGCCAGCTCACCACCAGGGATTTATAATTCACCCCTCCACTTT. Translating it yields CASSPPGIYNSPLHF. V and J are TRBV18 and TRBJ1-6; D is uncertain. The CDR3 is 15 amino acids. In germline, CDR1 is KGHSH, CDR2 LQKENI. V lost 0 bases and J 4 bases, leaving 7 bases between the germline ends.